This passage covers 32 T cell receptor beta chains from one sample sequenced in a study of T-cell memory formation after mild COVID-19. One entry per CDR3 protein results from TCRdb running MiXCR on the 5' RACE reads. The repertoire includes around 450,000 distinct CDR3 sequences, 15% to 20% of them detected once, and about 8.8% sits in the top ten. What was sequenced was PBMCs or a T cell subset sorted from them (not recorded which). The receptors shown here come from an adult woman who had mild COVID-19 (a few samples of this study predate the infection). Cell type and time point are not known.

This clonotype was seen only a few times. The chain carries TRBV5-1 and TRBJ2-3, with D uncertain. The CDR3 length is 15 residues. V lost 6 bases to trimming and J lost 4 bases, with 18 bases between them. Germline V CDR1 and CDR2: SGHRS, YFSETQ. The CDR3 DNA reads TGCGCCAGCACCCCGGGCCCAACGAATCCAGATACGCAGTATTTT. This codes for CASTPGPTNPDTQYF. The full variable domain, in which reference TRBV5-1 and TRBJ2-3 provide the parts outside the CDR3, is KAGVTQTPRYLIKTRGQQVTLSCSPISGHRSVSWYQQTPGQGLQFLFEYFSETQRNKGNFPGRFSGRQFSNSRSEMNVSTLELGDSALYLCASTPGPTNPDTQYFGPGTRLTVL.

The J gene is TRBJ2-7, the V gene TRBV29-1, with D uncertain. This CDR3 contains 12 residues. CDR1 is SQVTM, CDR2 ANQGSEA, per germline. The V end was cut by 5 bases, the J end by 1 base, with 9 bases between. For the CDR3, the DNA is TGCAGCGTTTCTCCCCAATCCTACGAGCAGTACTTC. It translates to CSVSPQSYEQYF.

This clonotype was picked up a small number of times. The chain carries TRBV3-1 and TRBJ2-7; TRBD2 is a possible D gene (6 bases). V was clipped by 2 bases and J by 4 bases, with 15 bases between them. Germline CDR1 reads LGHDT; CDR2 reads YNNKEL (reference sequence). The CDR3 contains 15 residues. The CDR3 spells CASSQWTNPQYEQYF. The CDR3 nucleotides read TGTGCCAGCAGCCAATGGACTAACCCCCAGTACGAGCAGTACTTC.

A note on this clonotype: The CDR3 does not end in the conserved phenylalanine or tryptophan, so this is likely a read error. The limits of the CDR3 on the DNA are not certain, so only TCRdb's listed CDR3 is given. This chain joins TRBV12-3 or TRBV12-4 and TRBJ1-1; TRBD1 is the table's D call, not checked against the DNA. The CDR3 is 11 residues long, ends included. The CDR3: CASTSLGDMNI.

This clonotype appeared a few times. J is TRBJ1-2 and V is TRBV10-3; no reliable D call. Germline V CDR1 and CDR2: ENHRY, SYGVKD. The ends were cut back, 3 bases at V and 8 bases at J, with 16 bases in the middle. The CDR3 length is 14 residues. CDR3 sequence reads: CAISEGTSREGYTF. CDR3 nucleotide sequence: TGTGCCATCAGTGAAGGAACCTCTCGGGAAGGCTACACCTTC.

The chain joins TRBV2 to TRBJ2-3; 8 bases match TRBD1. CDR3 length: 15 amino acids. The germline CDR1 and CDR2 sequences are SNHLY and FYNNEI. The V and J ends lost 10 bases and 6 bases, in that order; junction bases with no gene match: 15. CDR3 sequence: CATLSRQGPLDTQYF. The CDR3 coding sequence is TGTGCCACTCTTTCCCGACAGGGGCCCTTGGATACGCAGTATTTT.

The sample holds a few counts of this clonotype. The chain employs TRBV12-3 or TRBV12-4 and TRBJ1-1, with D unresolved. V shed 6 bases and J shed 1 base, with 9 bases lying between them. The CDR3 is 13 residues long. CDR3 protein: CASRLTGNTEAFF. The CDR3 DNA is TGTGCCAGCAGGCTTACCGGGAACACTGAAGCTTTCTTT.

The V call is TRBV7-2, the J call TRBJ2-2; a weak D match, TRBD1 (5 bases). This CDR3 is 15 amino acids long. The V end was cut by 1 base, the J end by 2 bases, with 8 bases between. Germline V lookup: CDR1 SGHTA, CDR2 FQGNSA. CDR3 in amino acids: CASSLEGLNTGELFF. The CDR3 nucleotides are TGTGCCAGCAGCTTAGAGGGGCTAAACACCGGGGAGCTGTTTTTT.

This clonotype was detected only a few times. DNA for the CDR3: TGTGCCAGCCGAGCTCAGGGGAGCACAGATACGCAGTATTTT. Its translation is CASRAQGSTDTQYF. V is TRBV7-9 and J is TRBJ2-3, with D possibly matching TRBD1 (6 bases). V dropped 8 bases and J dropped 0 bases, with 12 bases sitting between them. The CDR3 spans 14 residues. Germline V gives CDR1 SEHNR, CDR2 FQNEAQ (reference sequence).

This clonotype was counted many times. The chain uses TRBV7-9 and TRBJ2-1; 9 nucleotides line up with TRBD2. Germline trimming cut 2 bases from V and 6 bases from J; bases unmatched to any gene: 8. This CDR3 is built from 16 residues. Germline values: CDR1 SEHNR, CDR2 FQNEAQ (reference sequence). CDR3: CASSLSAGGPVNEQFF. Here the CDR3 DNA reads TGTGCCAGCAGCTTAAGCGCGGGGGGGCCGGTCAATGAGCAGTTCTTC.

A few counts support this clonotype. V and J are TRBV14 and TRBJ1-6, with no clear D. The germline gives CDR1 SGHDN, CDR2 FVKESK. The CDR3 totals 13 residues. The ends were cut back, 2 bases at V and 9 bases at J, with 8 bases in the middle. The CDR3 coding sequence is TGTGCCAGCAGCCAATCAACGCTTTCACCCCTCCACTTT. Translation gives CASSQSTLSPLHF.

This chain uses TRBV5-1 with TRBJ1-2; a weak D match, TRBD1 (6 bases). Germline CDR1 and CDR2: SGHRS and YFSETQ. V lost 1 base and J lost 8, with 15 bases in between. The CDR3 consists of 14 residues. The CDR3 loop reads CASSLRPGQGGYTF. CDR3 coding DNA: TGCGCCAGCAGCTTGCGGCCGGGACAAGGAGGCTACACCTTC. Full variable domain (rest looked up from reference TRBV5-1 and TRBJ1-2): KAGVTQTPRYLIKTRGQQVTLSCSPISGHRSVSWYQQTPGQGLQFLFEYFSETQRNKGNFPGRFSGRQFSNSRSEMNVSTLELGDSALYLCASSLRPGQGGYTFGSGTRLTVV.

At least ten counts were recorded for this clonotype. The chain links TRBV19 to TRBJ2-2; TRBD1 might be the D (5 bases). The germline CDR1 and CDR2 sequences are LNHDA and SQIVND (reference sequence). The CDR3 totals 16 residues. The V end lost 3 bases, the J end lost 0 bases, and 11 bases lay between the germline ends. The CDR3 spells CASSIWQGTNTGELFF. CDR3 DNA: TGTGCCAGTAGTATCTGGCAGGGAACGAACACCGGGGAGCTGTTTTTT.

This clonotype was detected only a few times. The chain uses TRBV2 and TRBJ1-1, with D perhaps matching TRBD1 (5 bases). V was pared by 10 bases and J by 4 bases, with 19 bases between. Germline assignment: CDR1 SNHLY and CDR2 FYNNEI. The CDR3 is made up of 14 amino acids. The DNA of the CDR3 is TGTGCCAACCTGCAGGGAGGGGTGGGCACTGAAGCTTTCTTT. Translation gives CANLQGGVGTEAFF.

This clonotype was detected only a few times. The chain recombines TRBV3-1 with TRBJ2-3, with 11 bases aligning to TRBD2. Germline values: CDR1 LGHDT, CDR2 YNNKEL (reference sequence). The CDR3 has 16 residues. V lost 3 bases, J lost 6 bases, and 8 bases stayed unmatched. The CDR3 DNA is TGTGCCAGCAGCCAGGTTAGCGGGGGGGCCGTTGATACGCAGTATTTT. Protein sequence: CASSQVSGGAVDTQYF.

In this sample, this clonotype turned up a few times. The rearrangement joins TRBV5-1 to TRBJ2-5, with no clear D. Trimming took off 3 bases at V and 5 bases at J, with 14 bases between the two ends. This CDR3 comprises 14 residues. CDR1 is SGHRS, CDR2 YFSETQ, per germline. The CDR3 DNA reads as TGCGCCAGCAGCTCCGGATCTCTCCGGGAGACCCAGTACTTC. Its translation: CASSSGSLRETQYF.

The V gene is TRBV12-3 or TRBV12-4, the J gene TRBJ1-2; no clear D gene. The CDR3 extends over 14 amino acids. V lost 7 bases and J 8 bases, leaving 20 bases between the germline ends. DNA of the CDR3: TGTGCCAGCACCCGCGAGGACCCCTGGAGGGGCTACACCTTC. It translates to CASTREDPWRGYTF.

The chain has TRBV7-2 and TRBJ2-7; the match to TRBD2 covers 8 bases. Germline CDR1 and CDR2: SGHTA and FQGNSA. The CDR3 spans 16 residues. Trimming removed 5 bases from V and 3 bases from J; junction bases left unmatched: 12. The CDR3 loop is CASSPSLAGGHYEQYF. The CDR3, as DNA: TGTGCCAGCAGCCCTAGCTTGGCGGGAGGACACTACGAGCAGTACTTC.

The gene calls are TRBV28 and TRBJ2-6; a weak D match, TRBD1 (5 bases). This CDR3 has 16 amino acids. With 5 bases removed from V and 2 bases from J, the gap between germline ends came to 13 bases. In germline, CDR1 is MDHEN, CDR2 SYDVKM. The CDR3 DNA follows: TGTGCCAGCAGTGCCACAGGATTACCTGGGGCCAACGTCCTGACTTTC. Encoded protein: CASSATGLPGANVLTF. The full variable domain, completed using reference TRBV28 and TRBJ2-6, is DVKVTQSSRYLVKRTGEKVFLECVQDMDHENMFWYRQDPGLGLRLIYFSYDVKMKEKGDIPEGYSVSREKKERFSLILESASTNQTSMYLCASSATGLPGANVLTFGAGSRLTVL.

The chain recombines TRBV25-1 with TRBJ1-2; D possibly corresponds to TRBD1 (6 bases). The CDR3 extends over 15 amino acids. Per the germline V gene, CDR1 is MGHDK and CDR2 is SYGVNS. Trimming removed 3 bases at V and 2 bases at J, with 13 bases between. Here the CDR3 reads CASSDSWGANYGYTF. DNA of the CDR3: TGTGCCAGCAGTGACTCCTGGGGGGCAAACTATGGCTACACCTTC.

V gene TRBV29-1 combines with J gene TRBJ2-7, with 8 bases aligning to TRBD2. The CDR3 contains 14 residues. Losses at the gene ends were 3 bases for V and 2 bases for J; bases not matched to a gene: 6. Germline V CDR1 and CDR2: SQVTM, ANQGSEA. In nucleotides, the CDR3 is TGCAGCGTTGAGGTTAGCGGGAAACCCTACGAGCAGTACTTC. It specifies CSVEVSGKPYEQYF.

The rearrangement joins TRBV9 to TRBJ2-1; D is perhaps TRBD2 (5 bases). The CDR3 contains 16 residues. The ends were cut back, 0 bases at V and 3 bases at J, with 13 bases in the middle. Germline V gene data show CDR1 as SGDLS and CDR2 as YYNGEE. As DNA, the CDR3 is TGTGCCAGCAGCGTAGCTATGACGGGGATCTACAATGAGCAGTTCTTC. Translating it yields CASSVAMTGIYNEQFF.

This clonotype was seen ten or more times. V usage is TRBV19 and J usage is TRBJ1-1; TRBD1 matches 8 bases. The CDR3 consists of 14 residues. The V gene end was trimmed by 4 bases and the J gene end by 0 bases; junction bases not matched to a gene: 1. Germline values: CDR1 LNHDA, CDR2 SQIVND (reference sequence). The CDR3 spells CASSKDRVNTEAFF. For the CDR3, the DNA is TGTGCCAGTAGTAAGGACAGGGTGAACACTGAAGCTTTCTTT.

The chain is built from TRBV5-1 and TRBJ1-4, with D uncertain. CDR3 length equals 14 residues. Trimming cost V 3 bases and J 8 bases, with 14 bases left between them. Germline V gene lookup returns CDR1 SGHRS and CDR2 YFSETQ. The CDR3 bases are TGCGCCAGCAGCTCCTCGCCCCCTGGGGAAAAACTGTTTTTT. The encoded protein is CASSSSPPGEKLFF.

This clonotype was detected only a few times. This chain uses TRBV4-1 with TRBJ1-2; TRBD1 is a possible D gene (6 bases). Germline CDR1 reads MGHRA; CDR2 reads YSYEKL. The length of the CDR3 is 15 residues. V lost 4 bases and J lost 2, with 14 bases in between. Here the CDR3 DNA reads TGCGCCAGCAGCCTCGCCGGGGACAAGAACTATGGCTACACCTTC. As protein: CASSLAGDKNYGYTF.

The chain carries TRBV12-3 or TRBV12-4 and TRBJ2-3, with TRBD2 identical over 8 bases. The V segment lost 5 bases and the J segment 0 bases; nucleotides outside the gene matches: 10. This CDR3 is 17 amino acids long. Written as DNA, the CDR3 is TGTGCCAGCAGTCCCCGGGTAGCGGGGTCTAGCACAGATACGCAGTATTTT. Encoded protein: CASSPRVAGSSTDTQYF.

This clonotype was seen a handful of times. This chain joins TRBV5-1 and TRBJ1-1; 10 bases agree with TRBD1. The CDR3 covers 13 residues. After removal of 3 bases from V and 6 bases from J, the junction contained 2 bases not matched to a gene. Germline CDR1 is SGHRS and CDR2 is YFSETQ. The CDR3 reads CASSWDRGAEAFF. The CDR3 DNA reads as TGCGCCAGCAGCTGGGACAGGGGTGCTGAAGCTTTCTTT.

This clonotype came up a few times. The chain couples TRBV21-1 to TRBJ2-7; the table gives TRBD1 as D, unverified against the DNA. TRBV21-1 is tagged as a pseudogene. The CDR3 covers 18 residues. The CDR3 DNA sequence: TGTGCCAGCAGCACCAGGGGAGGTCGGCGCAGCATACTCTACGAGCAGTACTTC. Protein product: CASSTRGGRRSILYEQYF.

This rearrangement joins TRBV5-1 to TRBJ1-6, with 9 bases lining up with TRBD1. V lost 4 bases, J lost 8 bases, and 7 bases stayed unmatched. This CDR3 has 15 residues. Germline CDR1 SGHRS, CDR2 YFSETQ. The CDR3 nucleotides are TGCGCCAGCAGCGTGGGGGACAGGGTGGATTCACCCCTCCACTTT. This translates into CASSVGDRVDSPLHF.

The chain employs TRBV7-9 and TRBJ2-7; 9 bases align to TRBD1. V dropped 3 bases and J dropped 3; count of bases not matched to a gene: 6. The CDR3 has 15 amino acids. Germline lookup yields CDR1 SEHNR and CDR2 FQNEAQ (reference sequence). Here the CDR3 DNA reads TGTGCCAGCAGCTTGGGGGACAGGGCTAACTACGAGCAGTACTTC. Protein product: CASSLGDRANYEQYF.

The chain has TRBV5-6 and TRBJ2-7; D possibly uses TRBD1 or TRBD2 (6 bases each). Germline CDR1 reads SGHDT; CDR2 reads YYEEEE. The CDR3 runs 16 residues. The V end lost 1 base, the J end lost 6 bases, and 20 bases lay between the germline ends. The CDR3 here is CASSLFGGTPSGEQYF. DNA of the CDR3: TGTGCCAGCAGCTTGTTCGGAGGGACACCTTCCGGCGAGCAGTACTTC.

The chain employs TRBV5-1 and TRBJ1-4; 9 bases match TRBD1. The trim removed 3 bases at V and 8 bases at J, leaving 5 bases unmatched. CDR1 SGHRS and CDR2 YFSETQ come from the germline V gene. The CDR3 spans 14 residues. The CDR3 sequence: CASSSGQGREKLFF. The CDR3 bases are TGCGCCAGCAGCTCGGGACAGGGACGCGAAAAACTGTTTTTT.